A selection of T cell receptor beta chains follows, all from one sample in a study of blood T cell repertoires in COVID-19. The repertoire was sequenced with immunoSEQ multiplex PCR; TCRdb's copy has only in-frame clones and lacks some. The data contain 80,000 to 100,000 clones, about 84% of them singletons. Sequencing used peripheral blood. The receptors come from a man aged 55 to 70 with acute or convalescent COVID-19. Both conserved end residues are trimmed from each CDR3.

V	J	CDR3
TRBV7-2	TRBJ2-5	ASSQQRGQETQY
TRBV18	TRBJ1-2	ASSGQEGYGYT
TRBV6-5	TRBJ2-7	ASSTVASYEQY
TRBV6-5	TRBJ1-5	ASSKRTVNQPQH
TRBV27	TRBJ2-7	ASSRDSSYEQY
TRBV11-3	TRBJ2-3	ASSNRQASTDTQY
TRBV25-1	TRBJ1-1	ASSARTGVYTEAF
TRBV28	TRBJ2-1	ASSPLAGGTYNEQF
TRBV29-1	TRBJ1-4	SVRRGLAANEKLF
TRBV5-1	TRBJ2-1	ASSLGQGSYNEQF
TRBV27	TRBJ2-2	ATSRDRGTGELF
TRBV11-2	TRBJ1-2	ASSPDRNYGYT
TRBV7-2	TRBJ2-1	ASSLVRGNEQF
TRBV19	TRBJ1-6	ASSIGRTGANSPLH
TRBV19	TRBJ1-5	ASSIDPGGYQPQH
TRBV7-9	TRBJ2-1	ASREASRGSYNEQF
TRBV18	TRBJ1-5	ASSPGSTYQPQH
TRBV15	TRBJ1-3	ATRDAGTTSGNTIY
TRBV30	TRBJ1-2	AWGDRAYGYT
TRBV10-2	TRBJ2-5	ASSGEEETQY
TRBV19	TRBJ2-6	ASSTGTGSGANVLT
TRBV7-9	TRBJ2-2	ASSSWQNTGELF
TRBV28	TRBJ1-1	ASSPRRGAGGAEAF
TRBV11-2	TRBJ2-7	ASSYSDRGSSYEQY
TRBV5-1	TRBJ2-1	ASSLTGEGGDEQF
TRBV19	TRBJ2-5	ASSIAGLETQY
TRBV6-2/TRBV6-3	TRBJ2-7	ASSRLADTYEQY
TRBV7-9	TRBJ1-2	ASSLGDTYGYT
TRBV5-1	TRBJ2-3	ASSLNTGADTQY
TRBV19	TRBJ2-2	ASSHRTRSVPGELF
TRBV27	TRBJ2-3	ASTRGQGTDTQY
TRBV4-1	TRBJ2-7	ASSLTLGQGTYEQY
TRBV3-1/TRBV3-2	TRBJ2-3	ASSQAGGLTDTQY
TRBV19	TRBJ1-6	ASNDSQGSYNSPLH
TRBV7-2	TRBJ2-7	ASSSGGQGFYEQY
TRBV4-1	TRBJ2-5	ASSQWTSGGRIETQY
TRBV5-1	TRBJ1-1	ASRETDRALGTEAF
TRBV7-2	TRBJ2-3	ASSRGLVTDTQY
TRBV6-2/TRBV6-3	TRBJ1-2	ASSYSGARSNYGYT
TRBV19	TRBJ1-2	ASRDRGRLFLGYT
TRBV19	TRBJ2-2	ASRLDRGRATGELF
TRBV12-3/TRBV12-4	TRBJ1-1	ASRRGTEAF
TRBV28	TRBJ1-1	ASSLSASGTEAF
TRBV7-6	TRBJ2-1	ASSLFLTAGGYNEQF
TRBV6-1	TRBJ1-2	ASRTGYGGYT
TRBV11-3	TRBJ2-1	ASSLEGAGGRNEQF
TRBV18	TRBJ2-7	ASSRELAYEQY
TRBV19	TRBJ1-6	ASSGQSPNSPLH
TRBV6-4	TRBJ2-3	ASSPKLAGREFGTDTQY